The 14 T cell receptor beta chains presented below share a single source sample, sequenced in a study of blood T cells in healthy people across ages. Using a J-beta primer mix together with a sample-barcoded 5' primer, a second PCR was run for roughly 7 to 12 cycles. TCRdb recomputed calls from the 5' RACE reads with MiXCR, one row per CDR3 protein. Of 850,000 or so distinct CDR3 sequences in the sample, roughly 26% are singletons; the top ten hold 17%. Sample: blood. These receptors were obtained from a woman older than 75 in good health.

This clonotype was detected many times. The chain employs TRBV14 and TRBJ1-6, with D unclear. There are 13 residues in the CDR3. Per the germline V gene, CDR1 is SGHDN and CDR2 is FVKESK. V was trimmed by 3 bases and J by 8 bases, leaving 8 bases between them. Written as DNA, the CDR3 is TGTGCCAGCAGCCAGACCAGAGATTCACCCCTCCACTTT. This translates into CASSQTRDSPLHF.

Only a few counts were recorded for this clonotype. This chain joins TRBV20-1 and TRBJ1-4; no clear D gene. Trimming took 0 bases from V and 12 from J, leaving 11 bases between them. CDR1 is DFQATT and CDR2 is SNEGSKA in the germline V gene (reference sequence). CDR3 length equals 12 residues. CDR3 DNA: TGCAGTGCTAGAGATGGCAGCGAGGAACTGTTTTTT. Encoded protein: CSARDGSEELFF.

There are many counts of this clonotype. The chain recombines TRBV12-3 or TRBV12-4 with TRBJ1-2; D is undetermined. V was pared by 4 bases and J by 6 bases, with 18 bases between. The CDR3 spans 15 residues. CDR3 sequence reads: CASSYGDLYSNGYTF. CDR3 coding DNA: TGTGCCAGCAGTTATGGGGATTTATATTCTAATGGCTACACCTTC.

This sequence joins TRBV7-2 and TRBJ1-1; no reliable D call. CDR1 SGHTA and CDR2 FQGNSA come from the germline V gene. The CDR3 sequence is 12 residues long. V lost 4 bases and J lost 3, with 6 bases in between. The CDR3, as DNA: TGTGCCAGCAGCTCACTGGACACTGAAGCTTTCTTT. This codes for CASSSLDTEAFF. Full variable domain (missing parts from reference TRBV7-2 and TRBJ1-1): GAGVSQSPSNKVTEKGKDVELRCDPISGHTALYWYRQSLGQGLEFLIYFQGNSAPDKSGLPSDRFSAERTGGSVSTLTIQRTQQEDSAVYLCASSSLDTEAFFGQGTRLTVV.

Comments on this clonotype: A single base separates this from a much larger clone, so it may be a read error. This chain joins TRBV12-3 or TRBV12-4 and TRBJ2-4; 8 nucleotides align to TRBD1. V lost 5 bases and J lost 1; bases outside the gene matches: 13. The CDR3 covers 18 residues. The CDR3 sequence is CASSPHPGQEMAKNIQYF. The CDR3 DNA is TGTGCCAGCAGTCCACACCCGGGACAGGAGATGGCCAAAAACATTCAGTACTTC.

Many counts were recorded for this clonotype. The chain uses TRBV20-1 and TRBJ2-7; D remains unclear. The germline V gene encodes CDR1 DFQATT and CDR2 SNEGSKA (reference sequence). The CDR3 runs to 16 residues. Trimming took 5 bases from V and 3 from J, leaving 23 bases between them. The CDR3 sequence is CSAGRALPGASYEQYF. The CDR3 DNA reads TGCAGTGCTGGCCGGGCCCTTCCCGGAGCTAGCTACGAGCAGTACTTC.

V and J are TRBV4-3 and TRBJ1-1, with D hard to call. V was cut by 0 bases and J by 5 bases, with 10 bases left in between. Germline CDR1 is LGHNA and CDR2 is YSLEER. This CDR3 is built from 14 residues. The CDR3, as DNA: TGCGCCAGCAGCCAAGATCCGGGGATGACTGAAGCTTTCTTT. This sequence encodes CASSQDPGMTEAFF.

This sequence joins TRBV20-1 and TRBJ2-1; weak D call: TRBD1 (6 bases). The CDR3 is made up of 16 amino acids. Per the germline V gene, CDR1 is DFQATT and CDR2 is SNEGSKA (reference sequence). V was cut by 0 bases and J by 0 bases, with 12 bases left in between. CDR3 in amino acids: CSARDHRVDSYNEQFF. CDR3 nucleotide sequence: TGCAGTGCTAGAGATCACAGGGTGGACTCCTACAATGAGCAGTTCTTC.

This clonotype has a handful of counts. The chain recombines TRBV5-1 with TRBJ2-7, with D possibly matching TRBD1 (6 bases). V was trimmed by 6 bases and J by 3 bases, leaving 13 bases between them. This CDR3 has 13 residues. The germline V gene has CDR1 SGHRS and CDR2 YFSETQ. CDR3 amino acids: CASTHGGGYEQYF. In DNA form, the CDR3 reads TGCGCCAGCACTCATGGGGGCGGCTACGAGCAGTACTTC.

This chain connects TRBV5-1 to TRBJ1-1; 8 bases are a match to TRBD1. CDR1 and CDR2 from the germline V gene are SGHRS and YFSETQ. This CDR3 spans 16 amino acids. With 0 bases clipped from V and 4 bases from J, the junction kept 8 bases outside the gene matches. As DNA, the CDR3 is TGCGCCAGCAGCTTGGCCCTAGGACAGGGATTCACTGAAGCTTTCTTT. Translated: CASSLALGQGFTEAFF.

A few counts support this clonotype. The V and J genes are TRBV6-5 and TRBJ1-5, with D possibly being TRBD1 (5 bases). Germline values: CDR1 MNHEY, CDR2 SVGAGI. V lost 6 bases to trimming and J lost 0 bases, with 12 bases between them. The CDR3 length is 15 residues. CDR3 coding DNA: TGTGCCAGCAGAACAGGCTTCTATAGCAATCAGCCCCAGCATTTT. Translated, it gives CASRTGFYSNQPQHF.

This clonotype was detected only once. This clone may be a read error of a much larger clone one base away. The rearrangement links TRBV7-2 to TRBJ2-7, with D tentatively TRBD2 (6 bases). Germline CDR1 and CDR2: SGHTA and FQGNSA. The length of the CDR3 is 14 residues. V lost 0 bases to trimming and J lost 6 bases, with 12 bases between them. The DNA of the CDR3 is TGTGCCAGCAGCTTAGCGCGGGATGGGTGCGAGCAGTACTTC. This gives the protein CASSLARDGCEQYF.

This chain connects TRBV12-3 or TRBV12-4 to TRBJ1-2; D ambiguous. V was pared by 6 bases and J by 4 bases, with 15 bases between. CDR3 length: 14 residues. The DNA of the CDR3 is TGTGCCAGCAGGTCCGGCCTCCGAGGCTATGGCTACACCTTC. Amino acid sequence: CASRSGLRGYGYTF.

This clonotype was seen more than once but under ten times. J is TRBJ1-2 and V is TRBV28; D remains unclear. Deletions cut 11 bases from V and 0 bases from J, with 7 bases between. The CDR3 loop spans 11 amino acids. Looked up from germline, CDR1 is MDHEN and CDR2 is SYDVKM. CDR3 sequence: CAAVSNYGYTF. The CDR3 DNA sequence: TGTGCCGCGGTGTCTAACTATGGCTACACCTTC.